A selection of T cell receptor beta chains follows, all from one sample in a study of cytomegalovirus exposure and HLA in healthy donors. Here immunoSEQ multiplex PCR was the method, and the copy in TCRdb shows in-frame clones only, minus some. Of some 170,000 clones listed, roughly 86% are singletons. Sequenced sample: PBMCs. The receptors shown here come from a man aged 25-45 years in good health and CMV-seropositive. Each CDR3 is given with its conserved first and last residue.

v_gene: TRBV4-3
j_gene: TRBJ2-7
CDR3aa: CASSYRGYDYEQYF

v_gene: TRBV4-1
j_gene: TRBJ2-2
CDR3aa: CASSQGTGAVTGELFF

v_gene: TRBV6-1
j_gene: TRBJ1-1
CDR3aa: CASSEAAGAFF

v_gene: TRBV29-1
j_gene: TRBJ2-5
CDR3aa: CSVLPQAGQGTETQYF

v_gene: TRBV9
j_gene: TRBJ1-3
CDR3aa: CASSPSGNTIYF

v_gene: TRBV25-1
j_gene: TRBJ2-7
CDR3aa: CATPLSGTLRYEQYF

v_gene: TRBV6-5
j_gene: TRBJ2-7
CDR3aa: CASSPPGQGPIEQYF

v_gene: TRBV14
j_gene: TRBJ2-7
CDR3aa: CASSQGRRRTYEQYF

v_gene: TRBV27
j_gene: TRBJ2-2
CDR3aa: CASSRVGSTGELFF

v_gene: TRBV18
j_gene: TRBJ1-4
CDR3aa: CASSPAAGARRKLFF

v_gene: TRBV13
j_gene: TRBJ2-1
CDR3aa: CASSPRGLAGVNEQFF

v_gene: TRBV19
j_gene: TRBJ1-5
CDR3aa: CASSIGRIFSNQPQHF

v_gene: TRBV6-5
j_gene: TRBJ1-1
CDR3aa: CASGQGRTEAFF

v_gene: TRBV4-1
j_gene: TRBJ1-1
CDR3aa: CASSPTGVTEAFF

v_gene: TRBV6-5
j_gene: TRBJ2-7
CDR3aa: CASSPQGVPYEQYF

v_gene: TRBV18
j_gene: TRBJ1-2
CDR3aa: CASSPGPFIYTF

v_gene: TRBV9
j_gene: TRBJ2-7
CDR3aa: CASSPRQGTYYEQYF

v_gene: TRBV7-6
j_gene: TRBJ2-5
CDR3aa: CASSSPSVAETQYF

v_gene: TRBV25-1
j_gene: TRBJ1-5
CDR3aa: CASRGNTSNQPQHF

v_gene: TRBV4-1
j_gene: TRBJ1-4
CDR3aa: CASKTGIRSEKLFF

v_gene: TRBV11-3
j_gene: TRBJ1-2
CDR3aa: CASSLYTGGYTF

v_gene: TRBV7-9
j_gene: TRBJ1-5
CDR3aa: CASSLLDQPQHF

v_gene: TRBV18
j_gene: TRBJ2-6
CDR3aa: CASSPPGANVLTF

v_gene: TRBV7-9
j_gene: TRBJ2-6
CDR3aa: CASSLVGTPSSGANVLTF

v_gene: TRBV4-2
j_gene: TRBJ2-5
CDR3aa: CASSPQAGRGETQYF

v_gene: TRBV5-1
j_gene: TRBJ2-7
CDR3aa: CASSLAHEQYF

v_gene: TRBV6-5
j_gene: TRBJ1-3
CDR3aa: CASSYSPSGDTIYF

v_gene: TRBV25-1
j_gene: TRBJ2-2
CDR3aa: CASSDPRKGPTGELFF

v_gene: TRBV30
j_gene: TRBJ1-1
CDR3aa: CAWSRTGNTEAFF

v_gene: TRBV28
j_gene: TRBJ2-7
CDR3aa: CASREFTQGYEQYF

v_gene: TRBV7-9
j_gene: TRBJ1-4
CDR3aa: CASSSTGVDEKLFF

v_gene: TRBV5-6
j_gene: TRBJ2-5
CDR3aa: CASSIGQGWETQYF

v_gene: TRBV19
j_gene: TRBJ2-1
CDR3aa: CASSKAGAPNEQFF

v_gene: TRBV2
j_gene: TRBJ1-5
CDR3aa: CASSGEGGLSNQPQHF

v_gene: TRBV7-6
j_gene: TRBJ2-1
CDR3aa: CATGRGAGGNEQFF

v_gene: TRBV11-3
j_gene: TRBJ1-6
CDR3aa: CASSFIAFPNSPLHF

v_gene: TRBV13
j_gene: TRBJ1-1
CDR3aa: CASSTYPTEGGTEAFF

v_gene: TRBV6-1
j_gene: TRBJ1-1
CDR3aa: CASSRDPTTTEAFF

v_gene: TRBV5-6
j_gene: TRBJ2-1
CDR3aa: CASSFSFDEQFF

v_gene: TRBV7-2
j_gene: TRBJ1-1
CDR3aa: CASSRALQGVDAFF

v_gene: TRBV4-3
j_gene: TRBJ1-2
CDR3aa: CASSQDLGIGALNYGYTF

v_gene: TRBV5-1
j_gene: TRBJ1-1
CDR3aa: CASSSKGTNTEAFF

v_gene: TRBV11-3
j_gene: TRBJ2-5
CDR3aa: CASSLRFLAGGRKETQYF

v_gene: TRBV5-3
j_gene: TRBJ2-7
CDR3aa: CARSLVTLRSYEQYF

v_gene: TRBV19
j_gene: TRBJ2-2
CDR3aa: CASRRTSGTTAGELFF

v_gene: TRBV28
j_gene: TRBJ1-2
CDR3aa: CASTRGNGYTF

v_gene: TRBV6-5
j_gene: TRBJ1-2
CDR3aa: CASSYSGQGYGYTF

v_gene: TRBV5-1
j_gene: TRBJ2-7
CDR3aa: CASSLEVIYEQYF

v_gene: TRBV7-2
j_gene: TRBJ2-2
CDR3aa: CALKAGGPNTGELFF